The 20 T cell receptor beta chains below were found in one sample sequenced in a study of blood T cell repertoires in COVID-19. Produced via immunoSEQ multiplex PCR; TCRdb's table is partial and in-frame only. The table records approximately 200,000 clones, 88% of them present only once. Material: peripheral blood. The origin of the receptors is a woman in her 30s with acute or convalescent COVID-19.

This chain connects TRBV2 to TRBJ2-1, with D possibly matching TRBD2 (6 bases). V lost 10 bases, J lost 6 bases, and 19 bases lay in between. The CDR3 is 14 residues long. The germline V gene has CDR1 SNHLY and CDR2 FYNNEI. DNA of the CDR3: TGTGCCATCTCAATACCGGGACTTCTCAATGAGCAGTTCTTC. It specifies CAISIPGLLNEQFF.

The chain combines TRBV27 with TRBJ2-7, with D unclear. The CDR3 extends over 14 amino acids. V lost 2 bases and J lost 0, with 8 bases in between. From germline, CDR1 is MNHEY and CDR2 SMNVEV (reference sequence). The DNA of the CDR3 is TGTGCCAGCAGTTTAACACAGCACTCCTACGAGCAGTACTTC. It specifies CASSLTQHSYEQYF.

For the CDR3, the DNA is TGTGCCATCAGTGAGGGGCTTTTAGCGGGACGCAACCCAGATACGCAGTATTTT. It codes for CAISEGLLAGRNPDTQYF. The genes are TRBV10-3 and TRBJ2-3, with TRBD2 matching 8 bases. This CDR3 contains 18 residues. V shed 2 bases, J shed 4 bases, and the junction held 14 bases outside the gene matches. The V gene's germline CDR1 is ENHRY and CDR2 SYGVKD.

This chain connects TRBV19 to TRBJ2-2; weak D call: TRBD1 (5 bases). The CDR3 sequence is 14 residues long. V dropped 7 bases and J dropped 2 bases, with 11 bases sitting between them. Germline CDR1 LNHDA, CDR2 SQIVND (reference sequence). CDR3 sequence (DNA): TGTGCCAGTACGGTACAGGTAAACACCGGGGAGCTGTTTTTT. Protein sequence: CASTVQVNTGELFF.

This chain links TRBV27 with TRBJ2-3; tentative D call: TRBD1 (5 bases). The CDR3 has 13 residues. Germline CDR1 MNHEY, CDR2 SMNVEV (reference sequence). V lost 8 bases, J lost 0 bases, and 9 bases lay in between. The DNA of the CDR3 is TGTGCCAGCGGGGCACGAAGCACAGATACGCAGTATTTT. As protein: CASGARSTDTQYF.

The chain links TRBV28 to TRBJ2-7; TRBD1 aligns across 7 bases. The CDR3 loop spans 13 amino acids. V trimming: 10 bases; J trimming: 7 bases; junction bases outside the gene matches: 13. Germline V gene data show CDR1 as MDHEN and CDR2 as SYDVKM. CDR3 residues: CATQGQTPGEQYF. CDR3 nucleotide sequence: TGTGCCACCCAGGGACAGACACCCGGAGAGCAGTACTTC.

The CDR3 reads CAILAGLTGELFF. CDR3 in DNA: TGTGCCATCCTAGCGGGTCTTACCGGGGAGCTGTTTTTT. The rearrangement joins TRBV10-3 to TRBJ2-2; 8 positions agree with TRBD2. CDR3 size: 13 residues. CDR1 ENHRY and CDR2 SYGVKD come from the germline V gene. The trim removed 8 bases at V and 5 bases at J, leaving 4 bases unmatched.

This clone came up a few times. The chain employs TRBV21-1 and TRBJ2-7; the DNA was not used to check the table's D call, TRBD1. TRBV21-1 has pseudogene status. This CDR3 is built from 14 residues. The CDR3 DNA sequence: TGTGCCAGCAGCAAAGCTGGGACAACTTACGAGCAGTACTTC. Its translation is CASSKAGTTYEQYF.

CDR3 loop: CASNSISGRTTDTQYF. Written as DNA, the CDR3 is TGCGCCAGCAACTCGATTAGCGGGAGGACCACAGATACGCAGTATTTT. The chain has TRBV5-1 and TRBJ2-3; 10 nucleotides line up with TRBD2. From germline, CDR1 is SGHRS and CDR2 YFSETQ. The CDR3 spans 16 residues. V trimming: 6 bases; J trimming: 2 bases; junction bases outside the gene matches: 9.

The V gene is TRBV7-9, the J gene TRBJ2-5; TRBD1 aligns across 7 bases. The germline V gene has CDR1 SEHNR and CDR2 FQNEAQ (reference sequence). With V trimmed by 5 bases and J by 0 bases, 9 bases remained unmatched. The CDR3 covers 16 residues. Written as DNA, the CDR3 is TGTGCCAGCAGCGCCCTTGGACAGGACAACCAAGAGACCCAGTACTTC. Amino acids: CASSALGQDNQETQYF. Full variable domain (outside the CDR3, taken from reference TRBV7-9 and TRBJ2-5): DTGVSQNPRHKITKRGQNVTFRCDPISEHNRLYWYRQTLGQGPEFLTYFQNEAQLEKSRLLSDRFSAERPKGSFSTLEIQRTEQGDSAMYLCASSALGQDNQETQYFGPGTRLLVL.

This sequence joins TRBV5-1 and TRBJ2-3; TRBD2 matches 9 bases. CDR3 length equals 17 residues. The germline V gene encodes CDR1 SGHRS and CDR2 YFSETQ. V shed 0 bases, J shed 4 bases, and the junction held 9 bases outside the gene matches. CDR3 amino acids: CASSLAPRTSESDTQYF. CDR3 bases: TGCGCCAGCAGCTTGGCGCCCCGGACTAGCGAATCAGATACGCAGTATTTT.

The chain combines TRBV28 with TRBJ2-4, with a weak D call TRBD2 (6 bases). Germline CDR1 is MDHEN and CDR2 is SYDVKM. The CDR3 sequence is 15 residues long. The V end was cut by 8 bases, the J end by 7 bases, with 21 bases between. The CDR3 DNA follows: TGTGCCAGCTCCTCCCTGGGAGGCGAGCGGAACATTCAGTACTTC. It encodes CASSSLGGERNIQYF.

The rearrangement uses TRBV28 and TRBJ2-1; D might be TRBD1 (5 bases). Per the germline V gene, CDR1 is MDHEN and CDR2 is SYDVKM. This CDR3 is built from 14 residues. The V end lost 7 bases, the J end lost 12 bases, and 22 bases lay between the germline ends. The CDR3 nucleotides read TGTGCCAGCAATAAGGACCAAGGGGTTCGAGGGCAGTTCTTC. Residues: CASNKDQGVRGQFF.

The chain employs TRBV9 and TRBJ2-2, with D possibly being TRBD2 (6 bases). Trimming removed 0 bases from V and 6 bases from J, with 18 bases in between. The CDR3 is 17 amino acids. Germline CDR1 is SGDLS and CDR2 is YYNGEE. The CDR3 is CASSVEIGRTYPGELFF. CDR3 nucleotides: TGTGCCAGCAGCGTAGAGATAGGGAGGACTTATCCCGGGGAGCTGTTTTTT.

The chain is built from TRBV3-1 (or the pseudogene TRBV3-2) and TRBJ2-7, with 7 bases matching TRBD1. The CDR3 sequence is 14 residues long. Per the germline V gene, CDR1 is LGHDT and CDR2 is YNNKEL (reference sequence). The junction had 6 bases not matched to a gene; V was cut back by 5 bases and J by 2 bases. CDR3 bases: TGTGCCAGCAGCTCTACAGGGGTCCCCTACGAGCAGTACTTC. This encodes CASSSTGVPYEQYF.

V and J are TRBV24-1 and TRBJ1-1, with D possibly TRBD1 on 5 matching bases. V gave up 9 bases and J gave up 5 bases, with 24 bases separating them. The CDR3 runs to 16 residues. Germline V gives CDR1 KGHDR, CDR2 SFDVKD. CDR3 sequence reads: CATSVTGLGGWTEAFF. The DNA for the CDR3 is TGTGCCACCTCCGTTACGGGCCTCGGGGGATGGACTGAAGCTTTCTTT.

The chain carries TRBV7-2 and TRBJ2-5; D is possibly TRBD1 (6 bases). Trimming cost V 5 bases and J 4 bases, with 11 bases left between them. The CDR3 sequence is 13 residues long. Germline assignment: CDR1 SGHTA and CDR2 FQGNSA. CDR3 residues: CASSPGQRETQYF. The CDR3 DNA reads TGTGCCAGCAGCCCCGGACAGCGAGAGACCCAGTACTTC.

This sequence joins TRBV5-1 and TRBJ1-1; D gene uncertain. Germline V gene data show CDR1 as SGHRS and CDR2 as YFSETQ. The CDR3 has 15 residues. V was shortened by 0 bases and J by 9 bases, with 18 bases between the two germline ends. CDR3 bases: TGCGCCAGCAGCTTGGGACTAACGGGGATTCGGAAAGCTTTCTTT. Translation: CASSLGLTGIRKAFF.

The V and J genes are TRBV4-1 and TRBJ2-1; 7 bases are a match to TRBD2. In germline, CDR1 is MGHRA, CDR2 YSYEKL. After removal of 6 bases from V and 2 bases from J, the junction contained 10 bases not matched to a gene. CDR3 length equals 16 residues. The CDR3 DNA reads TGCGCCAGCAGACCCTCCGGAGCGGGGACCTACAATGAGCAGTTCTTC. Translated: CASRPSGAGTYNEQFF.

The rearrangement uses TRBV5-4 and TRBJ2-1, with 7 positions matching TRBD1. Germline CDR1 is SGHNT and CDR2 is YYREEE (reference sequence). V was pared by 4 bases and J by 8 bases, with 6 bases of the junction left unmatched. The CDR3 has 13 residues. CDR3 in amino acids: CASSNRGWHEQFF. DNA of the CDR3: TGTGCCAGCAGCAACAGGGGTTGGCATGAGCAGTTCTTC. Combining the CDR3 with reference TRBV5-4 and TRBJ2-1 gives the whole variable domain ETGVTQSPTHLIKTRGQQVTLRCSSQSGHNTVSWYQQALGQGPQFIFQYYREEENGRGNFPPRFSGLQFPNYSSELNVNALELDDSALYLCASSNRGWHEQFFGPGTRLTVL.